The rows below give T cell receptor beta chains drawn from one sample of a study of blood T cell repertoires in COVID-19. This table comes from immunoSEQ multiplex PCR, and its TCRdb copy is limited to in-frame clones, with some not included. Of some 250,000 clones in the sample, around 82% were seen once. The sequencing input was peripheral blood. The source is a woman aged 18 to 35 with acute or convalescent COVID-19. Each CDR3 is given with its conserved first and last residue. Fields, in order: V gene, CDR3 protein.

V gene: TRBV7-2; CDR3 protein: CASSFSGTGLREQYF
V gene: TRBV10-1; CDR3 protein: CASRTSVRENEQFF
V gene: TRBV7-9; CDR3 protein: CASSITTPYNEQFF
V gene: TRBV5-1; CDR3 protein: CASSETGGDYGYTF
V gene: TRBV7-2; CDR3 protein: CASSLAWGRDDVNSNQPQHF
V gene: TRBV12-5; CDR3 protein: CASGGPRGAGEQYF
V gene: TRBV6-1; CDR3 protein: CASSEPGSDYGYTF
V gene: TRBV11-2; CDR3 protein: CATPKTQGYTGELFF
V gene: TRBV11-2; CDR3 protein: CASTETGGTEAFF
V gene: TRBV5-6; CDR3 protein: CASTLEATGVNSPLHF
V gene: TRBV6-2/TRBV6-3; CDR3 protein: CASSYSRLAREQFF
V gene: TRBV30; CDR3 protein: CAWSVGQGATNEKLFF
V gene: TRBV27; CDR3 protein: CASSHGLAGDFGELFF
V gene: TRBV10-3; CDR3 protein: CAISATSGSGETQYF
V gene: TRBV10-3; CDR3 protein: CAINSDRFGNYGYTF
V gene: TRBV11-2; CDR3 protein: CASSPPGDTQYF
V gene: TRBV28; CDR3 protein: CASSFWRTEAFF
V gene: TRBV5-5; CDR3 protein: CASSLAGYQETQYF
V gene: TRBV27; CDR3 protein: CASGIQMNTEAFF
V gene: TRBV9; CDR3 protein: CASSRTSGGYEDTQYF
V gene: TRBV7-9; CDR3 protein: CASSRKTSWGTDTQYF
V gene: TRBV7-2; CDR3 protein: CASSGRDRANYGYTF
V gene: TRBV5-4; CDR3 protein: CASSLTSLLAGEETQYF